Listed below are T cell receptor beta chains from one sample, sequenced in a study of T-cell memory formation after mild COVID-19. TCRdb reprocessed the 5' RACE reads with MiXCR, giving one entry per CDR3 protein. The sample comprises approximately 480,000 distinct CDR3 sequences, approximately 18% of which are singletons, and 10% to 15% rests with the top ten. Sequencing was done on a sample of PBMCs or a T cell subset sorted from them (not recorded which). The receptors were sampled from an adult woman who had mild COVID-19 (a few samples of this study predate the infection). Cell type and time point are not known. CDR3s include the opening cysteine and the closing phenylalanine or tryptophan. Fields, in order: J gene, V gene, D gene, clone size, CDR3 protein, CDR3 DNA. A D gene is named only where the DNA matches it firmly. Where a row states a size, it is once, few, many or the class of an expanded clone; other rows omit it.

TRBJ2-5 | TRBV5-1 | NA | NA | CASSDTRAETQYF | TGCGCCAGCAGCGACACGCGGGCGGAGACCCAGTACTTC
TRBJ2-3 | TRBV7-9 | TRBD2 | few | CASSLGLGRTDTQYF | TGTGCCAGCAGCTTGGGACTAGGACGCACAGATACGCAGTATTTT
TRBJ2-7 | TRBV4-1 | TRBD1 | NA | CASSLSPTGENEQYF | TGCGCCAGCAGCCTATCTCCGACAGGGGAGAACGAGCAGTACTTC
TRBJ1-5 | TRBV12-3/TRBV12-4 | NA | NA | CASSSGQPNQPQHF | TGTGCCAGCAGTTCCGGACAGCCTAATCAGCCCCAGCATTTT
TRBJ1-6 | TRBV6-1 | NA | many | CASTSGQGYSPLHF | TGTGCCAGCACTAGCGGGCAGGGGTATTCACCCCTCCACTTT
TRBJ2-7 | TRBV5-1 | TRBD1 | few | CASSLTAGQGAYEQYF | TGCGCCAGCAGCTTGACCGCGGGACAGGGGGCCTACGAGCAGTACTTC
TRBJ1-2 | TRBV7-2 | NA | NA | CASVFRWSTNYGYTF | TGTGCCAGCGTATTCCGGTGGAGCACTAACTATGGCTACACCTTC
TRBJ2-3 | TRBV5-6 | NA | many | CASSLTGSIGTDTQYF | TGTGCCAGCAGCTTGACAGGGAGTATTGGCACAGATACGCAGTATTTT
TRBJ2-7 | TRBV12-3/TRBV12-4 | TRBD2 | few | CASSLWTSADEQYF | TGTGCCAGCAGCCTTTGGACTAGCGCGGACGAGCAGTACTTC
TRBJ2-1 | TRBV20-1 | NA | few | CSATHPGVQGPYNEQFF | TGCAGTGCTACCCACCCGGGGGTACAGGGGCCCTACAATGAGCAGTTCTTC
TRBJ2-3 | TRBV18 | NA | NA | CASSPGLGTASTDTQYF | TGTGCCAGCTCACCGGGATTGGGGACGGCGAGCACAGATACGCAGTATTTT
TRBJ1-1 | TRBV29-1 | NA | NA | CSVREDGYKRTEAFF | TGCAGCGTAAGAGAGGATGGGTATAAAAGGACTGAAGCTTTCTTT
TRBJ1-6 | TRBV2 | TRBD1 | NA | CASSAGTALSPLHF | TGTGCCAGCAGTGCCGGGACAGCGCTTTCACCCCTCCACTTT
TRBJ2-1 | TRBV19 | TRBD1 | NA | CASSIRDRVFDEQFF | TGTGCCAGTAGTATAAGGGACAGGGTTTTTGATGAGCAGTTCTTC
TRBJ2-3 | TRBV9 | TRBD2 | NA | CASSVDLAGATDTQYF | TGTGCCAGCAGCGTAGATCTAGCGGGAGCAACAGATACGCAGTATTTT
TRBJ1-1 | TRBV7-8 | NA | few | CASSLAVTEAFF | TGTGCCAGCAGCTTAGCTGTCACTGAAGCTTTCTTT
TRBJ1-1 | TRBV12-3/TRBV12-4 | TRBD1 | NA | CASRGQGQNTEAFF | TGTGCCAGCAGAGGACAGGGACAGAACACTGAAGCTTTCTTT